A selection of T cell receptor beta chains follows, all from one sample in a study of shared clonotypes between healthy human individuals. Only in-frame clones appear in the TCRdb table, and some are missing; sequencing was by immunoSEQ multiplex PCR. Here the sample spans more than 1 million clones, about four fifths being singletons. The material sequenced was memory CD4+ T cells from PBMCs. All receptors come from a man between 18 and 29 years old in good health. Some clones in this sample may be carry-over from other donors' samples. CDR3s include the opening cysteine and the closing phenylalanine or tryptophan. A D gene is named only where the DNA matches it firmly. A clone size is listed for some rows: how often the clone was seen (once, few, many), or a class if it is expanded.

d_call j_call clone_size v_call cdr3_aa cdr3_nt
TRBD2 TRBJ2-1 - TRBV9 CASSARLAGEKSSYNEQFF TGTGCCAGCAGTGCCCGGCTAGCGGGAGAGAAAAGCTCCTACAATGAGCAGTTCTTC
TRBD2 TRBJ2-2 few TRBV4-3 CASSQEVGGPRFYTGELFF TGCGCCAGCAGCCAAGAGGTGGGAGGGCCTCGGTTTTACACCGGGGAGCTGTTTTTT
TRBD1 TRBJ2-5 once TRBV5-1 CASSGTGGKETQYF TGCGCCAGCAGCGGGACAGGGGGCAAAGAGACCCAGTACTTC
- TRBJ2-4 - TRBV25-1 CASGAAGNIQYF TGTGCCAGCGGGGCCGCCGGAAACATTCAGTACTTC
- TRBJ1-2 once TRBV6-6 CASSYSPFQGWGGYTF TGTGCCAGCAGTTACTCCCCTTTCCAGGGGTGGGGTGGCTACACCTTC
- TRBJ2-1 - TRBV6-4 CASSVLPANEQFF TGTGCCAGCAGCGTTCTACCCGCCAATGAGCAGTTCTTC
- TRBJ2-1 - TRBV18 CASSLPHGWGSSNEQFF TGTGCCAGCTCACTTCCCCACGGCTGGGGATCGTCCAATGAGCAGTTCTTC
- TRBJ1-3 - TRBV11-2 CASSFWEGRLSGNTIYF TGTGCCAGCAGCTTTTGGGAGGGACGGCTCTCTGGAAACACCATATATTTT
TRBD2 TRBJ2-7 - TRBV11-2 CASSRRTSGSSYEQYF TGTGCCAGCAGCCGACGGACTAGCGGGAGCTCCTACGAGCAGTACTTC
TRBD2 TRBJ2-1 - TRBV4-2 CASSQDGIAGGTYNEQFF TGTGCCAGCAGCCAAGACGGGATAGCGGGAGGAACCTACAATGAGCAGTTCTTC
- TRBJ2-2 - TRBV25-1 CASSEGNRGPNTGELFF TGTGCCAGCAGTGAAGGTAATCGGGGCCCGAACACCGGGGAGCTGTTTTTT
- TRBJ1-4 few TRBV5-1 CASSLGVDEKLFF TGCGCCAGCAGCTTGGGAGTCGATGAAAAACTGTTTTTT
- TRBJ1-2 once TRBV19 CASSIMSGSYGYTF TGTGCCAGTAGTATCATGTCGGGCTCCTATGGCTACACCTTC
- TRBJ1-2 - TRBV7-9 CASSLGSGGNYGYTF TGTGCCAGCAGCTTAGGTTCCGGGGGTAACTATGGCTACACCTTC
TRBD2 TRBJ2-2 - TRBV5-1 CASSLAGGPGELFF TGCGCCAGCAGCTTGGCGGGAGGGCCCGGGGAGCTGTTTTTT
- TRBJ1-5 - TRBV28 CASSFTLNQPQHF TGTGCCAGCAGTTTCACTCTCAATCAGCCCCAGCATTTT
TRBD2 TRBJ2-7 - TRBV4-1 CASSQDSSGYEQYF TGTGCCAGCAGCCAAGATTCTAGCGGCTACGAGCAGTACTTC
TRBD2 TRBJ2-5 - TRBV5-1 CASSQLVAGGPGETQYF TGCGCCAGCAGCCAATTGGTAGCGGGAGGGCCGGGAGAGACCCAGTACTTC
- TRBJ2-3 - TRBV7-9 CASTPISSDTQYF TGTGCCAGCACTCCCATTTCGTCAGATACGCAGTATTTT
TRBD2 TRBJ2-5 - TRBV5-1 CASSLSGREETQYF TGCGCCAGCAGCTTGAGCGGGAGAGAAGAGACCCAGTACTTC
- TRBJ2-5 - TRBV30 CAWSLAVGETQYF TGTGCCTGGAGTCTGGCCGTCGGCGAGACCCAGTACTTC
- TRBJ2-1 - TRBV27 CASSSYGNEQFF TGTGCCAGCAGTTCCTACGGGAATGAGCAGTTCTTC
- TRBJ1-4 - TRBV5-1 CASSAGVGEKLFF TGCGCCAGCAGTGCAGGGGTCGGTGAAAAACTGTTTTTT
- TRBJ1-5 - TRBV28 CASSPLHQPQHF TGTGCCAGCAGCCCTCTACATCAGCCCCAGCATTTT
- TRBJ1-2 - TRBV30 CAWSPLAGVYGYTF TGTGCCTGGAGTCCCTTGGCAGGGGTTTATGGCTACACCTTC
TRBD2 TRBJ2-5 - TRBV2 CASSFLAAQETQYF TGTGCCAGCAGCTTTCTAGCGGCCCAAGAGACCCAGTACTTC
- TRBJ2-7 - TRBV21-1 CASSKYPRDRSYEQYF TGTGCCAGCAGCAAATACCCCCGGGACAGGTCCTACGAGCAGTACTTC
TRBD1 TRBJ2-3 - TRBV5-1 CASSRGQGDADTQYF TGCGCCAGCAGCCGGGGACAGGGGGATGCAGATACGCAGTATTTT
TRBD1 TRBJ1-3 - TRBV5-1 CASSGGSGGPGNTIYF TGCGCCAGCAGCGGCGGGTCAGGGGGCCCGGGAAACACCATATATTTT
- TRBJ1-3 once TRBV30 CAWSVRGTGNTIYF TGTGCCTGGAGCGTTCGGGGGACTGGAAACACCATATATTTT
TRBD1 TRBJ2-1 - TRBV18 CASSQIRPGQLNNEQFF TGTGCCAGCTCACAGATTCGGCCGGGACAGCTTAACAATGAGCAGTTCTTC
TRBD1 TRBJ2-7 - TRBV6-1 CASSELGQDYEQYF TGTGCCAGCAGTGAACTGGGACAGGACTACGAGCAGTACTTC
- TRBJ2-3 - TRBV28 CASTRGEGTDTQYF TGTGCCAGCACCCGGGGCGAAGGGACAGATACGCAGTATTTT
TRBD2 TRBJ2-2 - TRBV5-1 CASSFTPAGVGELFF TGCGCCAGCAGCTTCACGCCAGCGGGAGTCGGGGAGCTGTTTTTT
TRBD1 TRBJ1-2 - TRBV5-1 CASSPRQGEGGYTF TGCGCCAGCAGCCCGAGACAGGGCGAGGGGGGCTACACCTTC
TRBD1 TRBJ2-7 - TRBV28 CASSLHKGQGSSYEQYF TGTGCCAGCAGTTTACATAAAGGACAGGGCAGCTCCTACGAGCAGTACTTC
- TRBJ2-7 - TRBV20-1 CSATGVREQYF TGCAGTGCTACCGGGGTTAGGGAGCAGTACTTC
TRBD2 TRBJ2-2 few TRBV6-6 CASSLYSGRDTGELFF TGTGCCAGCAGTTTATATAGCGGGAGGGACACCGGGGAGCTGTTTTTT
- TRBJ1-2 - TRBV27 CASRRGGISGYGYTF TGTGCCAGCAGGCGTGGGGGGATTTCTGGCTATGGCTACACCTTC